This entry lists 8 T cell receptor beta chains sequenced from one sample in a study of T cell changes during pregnancy in multiple sclerosis. Here immunoSEQ multiplex PCR was the method, and the copy in TCRdb shows in-frame clones only, minus some. The top ten hold 5.9% of the sample, which has 40,000 to 45,000 clones, about 88% seen once. The sequences come from CD8+ T cells from peripheral blood mononuclear cells, collected after pregnancy. Source of these receptors: a female donor in good health, enrolled as a control in a pregnancy study.

The chain combines TRBV27 with TRBJ1-6, with D maybe TRBD1 (6 bases). The V end lost 6 bases, the J end lost 7 bases, and 10 bases lay between the germline ends. Germline CDR1 and CDR2: MNHEY and SMNVEV (reference sequence). CDR3 length equals 13 residues. In DNA form, the CDR3 reads TGTGCCAGCAGCGGACAGAGGAATTCACCCCTCCACTTT. Amino acid sequence: CASSGQRNSPLHF.

The chain couples TRBV7-9 to TRBJ1-1; a weak D match, TRBD1 (6 bases). The V gene lost 1 base and the J gene lost 0 bases, with 12 bases spanning the gap. Germline V gene lookup returns CDR1 SEHNR and CDR2 FQNEAQ (reference sequence). This CDR3 comprises 16 residues. In nucleotides, the CDR3 is TGTGCCAGCAGCTTAGGGAGGGGGGGGATGAACACTGAAGCTTTCTTT. This sequence encodes CASSLGRGGMNTEAFF.

Of note for this clone: In the same sample, other DNA sequences code for this CDR3. The chain has TRBV6-5 and TRBJ1-2, with TRBD1 as a possible D gene (5 bases). The germline gives CDR1 MNHEY, CDR2 SVGAGI. The V gene lost 5 bases and the J gene lost 3 bases, with 10 bases spanning the gap. The CDR3 length is 13 residues. CDR3 region: CASSPGGDYGYTF. The CDR3 region has the DNA TGTGCCAGCAGTCCCGGGGGGGACTATGGCTACACCTTC.

This clone was picked up one time. CDR3 nucleotides: TGTGCCTGCTTGGGGAGCAATTCACCCCTCCACTTT. Its protein product is CACLGSNSPLHF. This sequence joins TRBV6-5 and TRBJ1-6; no firm D call. There are 12 residues in the CDR3. Trimming removed 11 bases from V and 7 bases from J, with 12 bases in between. Per germline, CDR1 MNHEY and CDR2 SVGAGI.

The chain is built from TRBV21-1 and TRBJ1-5; the table's D call TRBD1 went unverified against the DNA. TRBV21-1 represents a pseudogene. The CDR3 totals 15 residues. The CDR3 nucleotides read TGTGCCAGCAGCAATGGAAAAGGGGGTGGTCAGCCCCAGCATTTT. This encodes CASSNGKGGGQPQHF.

This clone was found once. This chain uses TRBV7-9 with TRBJ1-1; D is unclear. The V and J ends lost 11 bases and 5 bases respectively, with 15 bases between them. CDR3 length: 12 amino acids. Per the germline V gene, CDR1 is SEHNR and CDR2 is FQNEAQ (reference sequence). CDR3 residues: CAWEVRSTEAFF. The DNA for the CDR3 is TGTGCCTGGGAGGTGAGGTCTACTGAAGCTTTCTTT. The complete variable domain, with remaining parts taken from reference TRBV7-9 and TRBJ1-1, reads DTGVSQNPRHKITKRGQNVTFRCDPISEHNRLYWYRQTLGQGPEFLTYFQNEAQLEKSRLLSDRFSAERPKGSFSTLEIQRTEQGDSAMYLCAWEVRSTEAFFGQGTRLTVV.

The rearrangement uses TRBV7-2 and TRBJ1-6; D is undetermined. V shed 4 bases and J shed 6 bases, with 10 bases lying between them. The CDR3 extends over 14 amino acids. CDR1 SGHTA and CDR2 FQGNSA come from the germline V gene. CDR3 loop: CASSYPGFNSPLHF. Written as DNA, the CDR3 is TGTGCCAGCAGCTACCCGGGGTTTAATTCACCCCTCCACTTT.

This rearrangement joins TRBV11-2 to TRBJ2-1, with D maybe TRBD2 (6 bases). V lost 0 bases, J lost 4 bases, and 10 bases lay in between. CDR1 and CDR2 from the germline V gene are SGHAT and FQNNGV. The CDR3 runs 15 residues. The CDR3 region is CASSLDLGGYNEQFF. The CDR3 coding sequence is TGTGCCAGCAGCTTAGACCTTGGGGGGTACAATGAGCAGTTCTTC.